This paragraph covers one T cell receptor (beta chain) sequence. Its antigen is currently not known. Per-nucleotide qualities are absent, and no much larger clonotype sits a single base away. To sequence the TCRbeta CDR3 region, genomic DNA was isolated from the sorted cells. TCRbeta CDR3 regions were sequenced using the immunoSEQ Assay. The table was pulled from immuneACCESS by TCRdb, which kept in-frame rearrangements only. Such tables lose some clones; where checked, under half of the loss comes from unresolved V genes, and the rest has no known cause. The sample includes 95,000 or so clones, with about 92% observed a single time. 0.45% to 0.6% of the sample is held by the ten biggest clonotypes. The sample originates from a study of OX40 agonist ivuxolimab in advanced cancers. At the level of the whole study: Ivuxolimab was an agonistic, fully human IgG2 monoclonal antibody directed against OX40 (CD134), a costimulatory receptor. The paper reports the monotherapy dose-escalation portion (N of about 47 patients) of the phase I ivuxolimab trial. Patients were allowed to have had prior anti-PD-1, anti-PD-L1 or anti-CTLA-4 therapy, and 30% to 40% of the dose-escalation patients had been treated with checkpoint inhibitors. A male proportion of roughly 80% and a mean age of approximately 62 years, ranging from about 20 to 79, were recorded for the dose-escalation cohort. Of the roughly 50 dose-escalation patients, hepatocellular carcinoma was present in approximately 20, melanoma in around 15, renal cell carcinoma in 9 and head and neck cancer in 9. Intravenous ivuxolimab was administered to patients every 2 weeks at six dose levels: 0.01, 0.1, 0.3, 1.5, 3 and 10 mg/kg. Peripheral TCRbeta sequencing was intended to test whether TCR sequence diversity was altered and clonal T-cell expansion was caused by ivuxolimab. Three dose-escalation patients achieved partial responses, one with hepatocellular carcinoma and two with cutaneous melanoma.

The germline V gene (reference sequence) sets CDR1 to DFQATT and CDR2 to SNEGSKA. Taken from cysteine to phenylalanine, the CDR3 has 10 residues. Just the 30-base CDR3 DNA is kept, in frame starting at base 1. V was cut back by 4 bases and J by 10 bases, leaving a gap of 9 bases between them. Results the study describes overall, beyond this receptor: After ivuxolimab, expanded clones were on average more numerous among CD8+ T cells than among CD4+ T cells. Low levels of normalized T-cell clonal expansion were also shown by some nonresponding patients. At doses from 0.1 to 3.0 mg/kg, clonal expansion was seen in both CD4+ and CD8+ blood T cells between baseline and week 6. Partial responders in the 0.1-3.0 mg/kg groups had among the lowest normalized peripheral clonal expansion, especially among CD8+ T cells. Antigen specificity was not determined for the clonally expanded peripheral T cells.

The trial excluded patients who had a history of autoimmune disease or who were on systemic immunosuppression. In every dose cohort, peripheral blood was drawn for TCR sequencing at baseline, cycle 4 day 1, and cycle 7 day 1. Samples were obtained from an open-label, multicenter, first-in-human phase I dose-escalation trial of ivuxolimab. Adults with locally advanced or metastatic melanoma, renal cell, hepatocellular, or head and neck squamous cell carcinoma were enrolled in the trial. Before TCR sequencing, CD4+ T cells and CD8+ T cells were sorted from peripheral blood as separate populations. Sequencing used CD4+ or CD8+ T cells sorted from blood, obtained in a trial of the OX40 agonist ivuxolimab. The sequence was collected from an adult with an advanced solid tumor such as melanoma, head and neck, liver or kidney cancer. The rearranged chain carries TRBV20-1 and TRBJ2-3; TRBD1 is possibly the D segment (5 matching bases). CDR3 loop: CSAIGHPQYF. The nucleotide sequence is given as TGCAGTGCTATAGGACATCCGCAGTATTTT.